These T cell receptor beta chains were read from a single sample in a study of blood T cells in healthy people across ages. TCRdb analysed the 5' RACE reads with MiXCR anew, one entry per CDR3 protein. The top ten clones hold 6.7% of a sample with about 1,400,000 distinct CDR3 sequences, approximately 63% of them seen once. Material for sequencing was blood. The receptors stem from a man younger than 35 in good health. CDR3s include the opening cysteine and the closing phenylalanine or tryptophan. The D gene is left open where the match is weak. Only some rows state a clone size, as once, few, many or a class for expanded clones.

J gene	V gene	clone size	D gene	CDR3 protein	CDR3 DNA
TRBJ1-1	TRBV25-1	.	.	CASRGLRGMNTEAFF	TGTGCCAGCAGGGGGTTGAGGGGAATGAACACTGAAGCTTTCTTT
TRBJ2-6	TRBV7-9	few	.	CASSHLRTSGANVLTF	TGTGCCAGCAGCCACCTTCGGACCTCTGGGGCCAACGTCCTGACTTTC
TRBJ2-1	TRBV20-1	.	.	CSAPGFGGPSNEQFF	TGCAGTGCTCCCGGTTTCGGGGGCCCATCCAATGAGCAGTTCTTC
TRBJ2-6	TRBV27	.	.	CASSFMSSSGANVLTF	TGTGCCAGCAGTTTTATGTCCAGCTCTGGGGCCAACGTCCTGACTTTC
TRBJ2-1	TRBV10-3	.	TRBD1	CAITKTGTESGEQFF	TGTGCCATCACCAAAACCGGGACAGAATCGGGTGAGCAGTTCTTC
TRBJ2-1	TRBV12-3/TRBV12-4	.	TRBD2	CASSHSGSHNEQFF	TGTGCCAGCAGTCATAGCGGGAGCCACAATGAGCAGTTCTTC
TRBJ2-7	TRBV6-1	few	TRBD2	CASSEGLADLYEQYF	TGTGCCAGCAGTGAAGGACTAGCGGATTTGTACGAGCAGTACTTC
TRBJ2-1	TRBV4-2	.	TRBD2	CASSQESGGAYNEQFF	TGTGCCAGCAGCCAAGAGAGCGGGGGGGCCTACAATGAGCAGTTCTTC
TRBJ1-1	TRBV20-1	.	TRBD1	CSARAPAGGTEAFF	TGCAGTGCTAGAGCCCCCGCAGGGGGAACTGAAGCTTTCTTT
TRBJ2-3	TRBV28	.	TRBD2	CASSFRASGLIDTQYF	TGTGCCAGCAGTTTTAGGGCTAGCGGGCTTATAGATACGCAGTATTTT
TRBJ2-7	TRBV13	few	TRBD1	CASSLGQGEEQYF	TGTGCCAGCAGCTTGGGACAGGGTGAAGAGCAGTACTTC
TRBJ1-2	TRBV7-2	.	TRBD1	CASSFGRGLRLANYGYTF	TGTGCCAGCAGCTTCGGCAGGGGGCTCCGACTAGCTAACTATGGCTACACCTTC
TRBJ2-6	TRBV9	.	.	CASSINTKNSGANVLTF	TGTGCCAGCAGCATTAACACTAAAAACTCTGGGGCCAACGTCCTGACTTTC
TRBJ2-7	TRBV29-1	.	TRBD1	CSASTGTGNYEQYF	TGCAGCGCGTCCACGGGGACAGGGAACTACGAGCAGTACTTC
TRBJ2-7	TRBV2	few	.	CASSEALLGSWREQYF	TGTGCCAGCAGTGAAGCGCTTCTGGGATCTTGGAGGGAGCAGTACTTC
TRBJ1-2	TRBV10-3	.	.	CAISETGSTLGYTF	TGTGCCATCAGTGAGACAGGGTCAACCCTCGGCTACACCTTC
TRBJ2-5	TRBV28	.	.	CASRLGTLAVYEQYF	TGTGCCAGCAGACTCGGGACCCTGGCGGTCTATGAGCAGTACTTC
TRBJ1-2	TRBV4-1	.	.	CVSSQEGGINYGYTF	TGCGTCAGCAGCCAGGAGGGAGGGATTAACTATGGCTACACCTTC
TRBJ2-7	TRBV12-3/TRBV12-4	.	.	CASSDYRSYEQYF	TGTGCCAGCAGTGACTACAGATCCTACGAGCAGTACTTC
TRBJ1-2	TRBV7-9	.	.	CASSPAGEDYYGYTF	TGTGCCAGCAGCCCCGCGGGAGAGGATTACTATGGCTACACCTTC
TRBJ1-6	TRBV4-3	.	TRBD1	CASSEGGSNSPLHF	TGCGCCAGCAGTGAAGGGGGCTCTAATTCACCCCTCCACTTT
TRBJ2-3	TRBV13	.	.	CASSLSESTDTQYF	TGTGCCAGCAGCTTATCCGAGTCCACAGATACGCAGTATTTT
TRBJ2-7	TRBV4-1	.	TRBD2	CASSQAALGTSGNEQYF	TGCGCCAGCAGCCAAGCCGCCTTAGGGACTAGCGGAAACGAGCAGTACTTC
TRBJ1-2	TRBV29-1	few	.	CSVALRQATNYGYTF	TGCAGCGTTGCCCTAAGACAGGCGACAAACTATGGCTACACCTTC
TRBJ1-1	TRBV5-4	.	.	CASSWEAGSEAFF	TGTGCCAGCAGCTGGGAGGCAGGGTCTGAAGCTTTCTTT
TRBJ2-5	TRBV12-3/TRBV12-4	few	TRBD2	CASSPYLGLAGGSQETQYF	TGTGCCAGCAGTCCTTATTTGGGACTAGCGGGGGGGAGCCAAGAGACCCAGTACTTC
TRBJ2-5	TRBV12-3/TRBV12-4	.	TRBD2	CASSLGLTSGGQETQYF	TGTGCCAGCAGTTTGGGGTTGACTAGCGGGGGCCAAGAGACCCAGTACTTC
TRBJ2-7	TRBV27	.	.	CASRKGVSYEQYF	TGTGCCAGCAGGAAGGGGGTTAGCTACGAGCAGTACTTC
TRBJ2-1	TRBV11-2	few	.	CASSSDGSSYNEQFF	TGTGCCAGCAGCTCCGACGGGAGCTCCTACAATGAGCAGTTCTTC
TRBJ2-7	TRBV20-1	.	.	CSGAGGGYEQYF	TGCAGCGGGGCGGGTGGAGGATACGAGCAGTACTTC
TRBJ2-3	TRBV7-2	.	TRBD1	CASSLGDSIVTDTQYF	TGTGCCAGCAGCCTCGGGGACAGTATCGTCACAGATACGCAGTATTTT
TRBJ1-1	TRBV29-1	few	.	CSVGGGTEAFF	TGCAGCGTTGGAGGGGGGACTGAAGCTTTCTTT
TRBJ1-2	TRBV10-3	.	.	CAISEGDSHFYGYTF	TGTGCCATCAGTGAGGGAGACAGTCACTTCTATGGCTACACCTTC
TRBJ2-5	TRBV20-1	.	.	CSARDGGGEETQYF	TGCAGTGCTAGAGATGGTGGCGGAGAAGAGACCCAGTACTTC
TRBJ1-2	TRBV6-1	.	.	CASRDNDFNYGYTF	TGTGCCAGCAGGGACAACGATTTTAACTATGGCTACACCTTC
TRBJ1-3	TRBV4-2	few	.	CASSQAGTDSGNTIYF	TGTGCCAGCAGCCAGGCAGGGACGGACTCTGGAAACACCATATATTTT
TRBJ2-5	TRBV20-1	few	TRBD2	CSARDLRLAAKETQYF	TGCAGTGCTAGAGATCTTAGACTAGCGGCAAAAGAGACCCAGTACTTC